Described below is a single TCR beta chain sequence and its context. The antigen remains unidentified. Researchers used 5'RACE with constant-segment primers to make TCR alpha and TCR beta cDNA libraries that carry sample barcodes and UMIs. TCRdb re-derived calls from the 5' RACE reads in MiXCR, one entry per CDR3 protein. Among nearly 350,000 distinct CDR3 sequences, under 15% were seen once, and the ten largest hold over 20%. The sample belongs to a study of T-cell memory formation after mild COVID-19. Looking at the study overall: Largely, the TCR clusters proved donor specific. The study's findings and limits: Memory cells collected pre-infection included some clones that later responded, suggesting cross-reactive memory joined. Later expanders leaned toward CD4+, whereas clones contracting from day 15 to 85 were balanced CD4/CD8.

The CDR3 runs 16 residues. CDR1 is MGHDK, CDR2 SYGVNS, per germline. The V and J ends lost 2 bases and 0 bases respectively, with 12 bases between them. This sequence joins TRBV25-1 and TRBJ2-3; D possibly corresponds to TRBD2 (5 bases). This receptor was identified in a man younger than 30 who had mild COVID-19 (a few samples of this study predate the infection). Cell type and time point are not known. The sequencing input was PBMCs or a T cell subset sorted from them (not recorded which). CDR3: CASSETRRPSTDTQYF. As DNA, the CDR3 is TGTGCCAGCAGTGAAACAAGGAGGCCTAGCACAGATACGCAGTATTTT.